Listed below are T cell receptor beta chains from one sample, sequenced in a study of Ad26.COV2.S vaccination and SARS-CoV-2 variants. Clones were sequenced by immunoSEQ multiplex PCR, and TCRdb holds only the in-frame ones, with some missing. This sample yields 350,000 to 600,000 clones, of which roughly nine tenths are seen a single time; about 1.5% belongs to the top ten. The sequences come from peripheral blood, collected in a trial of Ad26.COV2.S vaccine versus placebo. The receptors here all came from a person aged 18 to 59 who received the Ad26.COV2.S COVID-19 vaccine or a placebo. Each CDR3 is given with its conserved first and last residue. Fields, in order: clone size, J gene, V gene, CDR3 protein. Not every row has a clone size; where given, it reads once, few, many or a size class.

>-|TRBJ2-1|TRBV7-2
CASSLAPLLAVRNEQFF
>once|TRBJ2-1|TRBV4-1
CASSPLDPQSPYNEQFF
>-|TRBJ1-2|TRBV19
CASSSRHSNYGYTF
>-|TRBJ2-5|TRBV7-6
CASSLRGTSISETQYF
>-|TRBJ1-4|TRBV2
CASGSRQNYNEKLFF
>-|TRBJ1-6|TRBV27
CASSPTGQNRNPLHF
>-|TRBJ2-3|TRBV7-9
CASSLAAGTLTDTQYF
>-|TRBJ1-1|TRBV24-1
CATSDSDRSTEAFF
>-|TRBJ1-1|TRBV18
CASSPRTQGGGGLNTEAFF
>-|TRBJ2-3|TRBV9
CASSVAPVRTDTQYF
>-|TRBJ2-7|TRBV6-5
CASSTSGTSTYEQYF
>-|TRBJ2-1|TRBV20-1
CSATPYNEQFF
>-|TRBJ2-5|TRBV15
CATSRGGPGFEQETQYF
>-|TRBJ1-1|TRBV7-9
CASSSYGTQDEAFF
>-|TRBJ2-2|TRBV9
CASSVTSGGLTGELFF
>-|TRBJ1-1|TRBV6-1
CASSENWVNTEAFF
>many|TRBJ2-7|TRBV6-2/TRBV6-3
CASSYRTIYGTGGYEQYF
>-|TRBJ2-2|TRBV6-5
CASSSTNGGTGELFF
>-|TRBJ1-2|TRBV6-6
CASSSIRPSNYGYTF
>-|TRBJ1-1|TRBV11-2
CASSLWLWTGGLLNTEAFF
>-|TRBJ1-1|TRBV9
CASSVDSHTEAFF
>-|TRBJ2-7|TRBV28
CASSPPGQGGYEQYF
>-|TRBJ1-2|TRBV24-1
CATSDPLKQGARGYTF
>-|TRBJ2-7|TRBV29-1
CSVEVGQLASYEQYF
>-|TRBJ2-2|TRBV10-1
CASSPGQANTGELFF
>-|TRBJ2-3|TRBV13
CASSPPTTSADTQYF
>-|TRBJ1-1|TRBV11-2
CASSLVPGDTEAFF
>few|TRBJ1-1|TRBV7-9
CASSFQSGGTEAFF
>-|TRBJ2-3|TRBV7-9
CASSLVSGGSPDTQYF
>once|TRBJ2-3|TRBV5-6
CASNPRGAADTQYF
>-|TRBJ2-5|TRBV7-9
CASSRGGQETQYF
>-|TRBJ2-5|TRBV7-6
CASSSGLARETQYF
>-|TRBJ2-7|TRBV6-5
CASEGTTGSGYEQYF
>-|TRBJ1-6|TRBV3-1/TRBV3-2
CASSPGTGVASPLHF